This T cell receptor (beta chain) was obtained from a study of T cell responses to AZD1222 COVID-19 vaccine. Some clones are missing from TCRdb's copy, which holds only in-frame ones; the method was immunoSEQ multiplex PCR. This table has about 150,000 clones, approximately 90% appearing once. There are a few counts of this clone. What it binds is not known. There are 18 residues in the CDR3. V was trimmed by 2 bases and J by 0 bases, leaving 16 bases between them. CDR1 and CDR2 from the germline V gene are MNHEY and SMNVEV (reference sequence). Findings and limits, study-wide: Reportedly, close to half of spike-specific TCRs are directed against unmutated variant regions. Once two AZD1222 doses were given, Spike-specific TCR breadth and depth went up. Spike-wide coverage was observed for vaccine-associated CD4 TCRs, with dominant responses at 160-218 and 743-854.

The source is an adult who had recovered from COVID-19. The sequenced sample was peripheral blood, obtained after recovery from COVID-19. The genes are TRBV27 and TRBJ1-4; weak D call: TRBD1 (5 bases). The CDR3 reads CASSLRRDSGATNEKLFF. The CDR3 DNA sequence: TGTGCCAGCAGTTTAAGGCGGGACTCGGGAGCAACTAATGAAAAACTGTTTTTT.